The rows below give T cell receptor beta chains drawn from one sample of a study of T cells after yellow fever vaccination. TCRdb independently ran MiXCR on the 5' RACE reads; one entry per CDR3 protein. Here the sample spans about 120,000 distinct CDR3 sequences, 15% being singletons. Source: CD8+ T cells sorted from PBMCs, taken 5 days after the yellow fever booster vaccination. These receptor sequences come from a man younger than 35 who received the YFV17D yellow fever vaccine. Each CDR3 is given with its conserved first and last residue. A D gene is named only where the DNA matches it firmly. Expanded clones are given a class, and other clones once, few, many or no size at all.

V: TRBV7-9
J: TRBJ2-1
size: few
D: TRBD1
CDR3: CASSPQGVPYNEQFF
DNA: TGTGCCAGCAGCCCTCAGGGGGTCCCCTACAATGAGCAGTTCTTC

V: TRBV19
J: TRBJ1-1
size: .
D: TRBD1
CDR3: CASVDRGSTEAFF
DNA: TGTGCCAGTGTGGACAGGGGATCCACTGAAGCTTTCTTT

V: TRBV7-3
J: TRBJ2-3
size: .
D: .
CDR3: CASSFGGPTDTQYF
DNA: TGTGCCAGCAGCTTCGGGGGGCCCACAGATACGCAGTATTTT

V: TRBV12-3/TRBV12-4
J: TRBJ2-1
size: few
D: .
CDR3: CASSPAGHEQFF
DNA: TGTGCCAGCAGTCCAGCAGGTCATGAGCAGTTCTTC

V: TRBV12-3/TRBV12-4
J: TRBJ2-3
size: few
D: TRBD2
CDR3: CASSPLGSGGNTDTQYF
DNA: TGTGCCAGCAGTCCCTTGGGTAGCGGGGGGAACACAGATACGCAGTATTTT

V: TRBV20-1
J: TRBJ2-5
size: few
D: TRBD2
CDR3: CSASRLAEGARYQETQYF
DNA: TGCAGTGCTAGTCGACTAGCGGAGGGAGCTCGGTACCAAGAGACCCAGTACTTC

V: TRBV12-3/TRBV12-4
J: TRBJ1-4
size: .
D: TRBD1
CDR3: CASGGTGAGEKLFF
DNA: TGTGCCAGCGGGGGGACAGGGGCGGGTGAAAAACTGTTTTTT

V: TRBV12-3/TRBV12-4
J: TRBJ1-5
size: .
D: .
CDR3: CASSLGRIGNQPQHF
DNA: TGTGCCAGCAGTTTAGGCAGGATTGGCAATCAGCCCCAGCATTTT

V: TRBV7-9
J: TRBJ2-5
size: few
D: .
CDR3: CASSWIAASLETQYF
DNA: TGTGCCAGCAGCTGGATTGCGGCTAGCCTAGAGACCCAGTACTTC

V: TRBV6-2/TRBV6-3
J: TRBJ2-1
size: few
D: .
CDR3: CASSSWAGTRYNEQFF
DNA: TGTGCCAGCAGTTCATGGGCGGGTACACGCTACAATGAGCAGTTCTTC

V: TRBV6-6
J: TRBJ1-3
size: few
D: TRBD1
CDR3: CASSPDRAGNTIYF
DNA: TGTGCCAGCAGCCCAGACAGGGCTGGAAACACCATATATTTT

V: TRBV18
J: TRBJ1-4
size: .
D: .
CDR3: CASSRTQRATNEKLFF
DNA: TGTGCCAGCTCACGGACCCAACGGGCAACTAATGAAAAACTGTTTTTT

V: TRBV3-1
J: TRBJ2-1
size: few
D: TRBD1
CDR3: CASSPQGASYNEQFF
DNA: TGTGCCAGCAGCCCACAGGGGGCGTCGTACAATGAGCAGTTCTTC

V: TRBV2
J: TRBJ2-1
size: .
D: .
CDR3: CASSTTASYNEQFF
DNA: TGTGCCAGCAGTACGACAGCCTCCTACAATGAGCAGTTCTTC

V: TRBV20-1
J: TRBJ1-1
size: .
D: TRBD1
CDR3: CSALDRGPPTEAFF
DNA: TGCAGTGCTTTGGACAGGGGGCCCCCAACTGAAGCTTTCTTT

V: TRBV24-1
J: TRBJ2-1
size: few
D: TRBD2
CDR3: CATGTSGGNEQFF
DNA: TGTGCCACCGGGACTAGCGGGGGTAATGAGCAGTTCTTC

V: TRBV4-3
J: TRBJ2-2
size: few
D: .
CDR3: CASSQDPGSTGELFF
DNA: TGCGCCAGCAGCCAAGATCCGGGGAGCACCGGGGAGCTGTTTTTT

V: TRBV20-1
J: TRBJ2-7
size: .
D: .
CDR3: CSARSKGLYEQYF
DNA: TGCAGTGCTCGCTCAAAGGGGTTGTACGAGCAGTACTTC

V: TRBV29-1
J: TRBJ1-2
size: few
D: TRBD1
CDR3: CSVRTGTYVGYTF
DNA: TGCAGCGTGCGGACAGGGACGTATGTAGGCTACACCTTC

V: TRBV27
J: TRBJ1-3
size: few
D: .
CDR3: CASSLGRDNTIYF
DNA: TGTGCCAGCAGTTTAGGCAGGGATAACACCATATATTTT

V: TRBV4-1
J: TRBJ2-1
size: .
D: .
CDR3: CASSQDTGRVNNEQFF
DNA: TGCGCCAGCAGCCAAGATACAGGAAGGGTTAACAATGAGCAGTTCTTC

V: TRBV9
J: TRBJ1-4
size: few
D: TRBD1
CDR3: CASSVGLPTGGYEKLFF
DNA: TGTGCCAGCAGCGTAGGGCTTCCGACAGGGGGTTATGAAAAACTGTTTTTT

V: TRBV7-8
J: TRBJ2-7
size: few
D: .
CDR3: CASSPGRIFWEQYF
DNA: TGTGCCAGCAGCCCCGGACGGATTTTTTGGGAGCAGTACTTC

V: TRBV20-1
J: TRBJ2-7
size: few
D: .
CDR3: CSAREGGAGYEQYF
DNA: TGCAGTGCTAGAGAGGGGGGTGCTGGCTACGAGCAGTACTTC

V: TRBV12-3/TRBV12-4
J: TRBJ1-1
size: .
D: .
CDR3: CASTPGTEAFF
DNA: TGTGCCAGCACCCCCGGAACTGAAGCTTTCTTT

V: TRBV6-1
J: TRBJ1-5
size: few
D: TRBD1
CDR3: CASQTDRAFHQPQHF
DNA: TGTGCCAGCCAAACTGACAGGGCGTTTCATCAGCCCCAGCATTTT

V: TRBV5-1
J: TRBJ2-5
size: .
D: .
CDR3: CASSPRPLKTQYF
DNA: TGCGCCAGCAGCCCCCGGCCCCTCAAGACCCAGTACTTC

V: TRBV15
J: TRBJ2-2
size: few
D: TRBD1
CDR3: CATSRDHRGRPGELFF
DNA: TGTGCCACCAGCAGAGATCACAGGGGTCGTCCCGGGGAGCTGTTTTTT

V: TRBV20-1
J: TRBJ1-4
size: few
D: .
CDR3: CSATQQGEKLFF
DNA: TGCAGTGCTACCCAGCAGGGGGAAAAACTGTTTTTT

V: TRBV7-9
J: TRBJ2-2
size: few
D: .
CDR3: CASSPKGVLDTGELFF
DNA: TGTGCCAGCAGCCCCAAAGGGGTATTGGACACCGGGGAGCTGTTTTTT

V: TRBV4-3
J: TRBJ2-1
size: many
D: .
CDR3: CASSKGLGDPNEQFF
DNA: TGCGCCAGCTCAAAAGGATTGGGAGATCCCAATGAGCAGTTCTTC

V: TRBV4-3
J: TRBJ2-2
size: few
D: .
CDR3: CASSQDPGPNTGELFF
DNA: TGCGCCAGCAGCCAAGATCCCGGGCCTAACACCGGGGAGCTGTTTTTT